These 2 T cell receptor beta chains share one sample of origin, sequenced in a study of T cell responses to AZD1222 COVID-19 vaccine (dated by TCRdb to the early 2020s). Receptors were amplified or captured by the immunoSEQ multiplex PCR assay. TCRdb took over this immuneACCESS table, retaining in-frame rearrangements with V and J assigned. Such tables are incomplete; in checked studies, under half of the missing clones stem from an unresolved V gene, and the remainder is unexplained. This sample lists approximately 100,000 clones; around 90% were detected once. The ten most abundant clones make up approximately 1.2% of the sample. Sample time point, as interpreted from the label and publication: baseline before first vaccination. Sample: peripheral blood, taken on day 0 of AZD1222 vaccination. The receptors shown here come from an adult in good health.

About this clone itself: This sample also contains other DNA sequences that code for the same CDR3. The chain recombines TRBV5-6 with TRBJ1-2; TRBD1 might be the D (6 bases). Germline V gene data show CDR1 as SGHDT and CDR2 as YYEEEE. The ends were cut back, 3 bases at V and 4 bases at J, with 13 bases in the middle. The CDR3 has 14 residues. CDR3 amino acids: CASSSSGGLYGYTF. The CDR3 DNA follows: TGTGCCAGCAGCTCCTCGGGGGGCCTCTATGGCTACACCTTC.

The chain carries TRBV15 and TRBJ1-3, with 7 nucleotides matching TRBD1. V gave up 0 bases and J gave up 4 bases; unmatched junction bases: 9. Germline loops: CDR1 LNHNV, CDR2 YYDKDF (reference sequence). This CDR3 region has 17 residues. The CDR3 DNA is TGTGCCACCAGCAGAGATCGGGCAGGGGGGCGAGGAAACACCATATATTTT. Its translation: CATSRDRAGGRGNTIYF.